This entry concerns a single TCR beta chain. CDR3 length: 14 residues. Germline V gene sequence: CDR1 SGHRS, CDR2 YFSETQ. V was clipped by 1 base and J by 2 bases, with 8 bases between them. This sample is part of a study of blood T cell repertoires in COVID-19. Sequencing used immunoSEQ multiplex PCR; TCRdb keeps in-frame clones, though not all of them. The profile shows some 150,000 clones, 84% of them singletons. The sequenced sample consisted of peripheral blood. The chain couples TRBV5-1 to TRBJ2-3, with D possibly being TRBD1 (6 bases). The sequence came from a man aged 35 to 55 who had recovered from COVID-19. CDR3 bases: TGCGCCAGCAGCTTGAACAGGGACACAGATACGCAGTATTTT. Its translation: CASSLNRDTDTQYF.